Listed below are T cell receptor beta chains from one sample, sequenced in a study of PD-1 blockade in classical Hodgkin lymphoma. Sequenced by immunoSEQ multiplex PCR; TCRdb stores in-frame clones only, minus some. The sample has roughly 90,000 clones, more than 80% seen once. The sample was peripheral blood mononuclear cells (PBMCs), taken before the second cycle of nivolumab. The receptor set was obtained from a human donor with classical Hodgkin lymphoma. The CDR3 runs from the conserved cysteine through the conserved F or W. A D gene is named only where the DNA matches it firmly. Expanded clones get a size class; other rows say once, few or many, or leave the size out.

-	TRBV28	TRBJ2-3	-	CASSLFGTDTQYF	TGTGCCAGCAGTTTATTTGGCACAGATACGCAGTATTTT
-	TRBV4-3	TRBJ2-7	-	CASSQEFSPREVYEQYF	TGCGCCAGCAGCCAAGAGTTCTCCCCAAGGGAGGTTTACGAGCAGTACTTC
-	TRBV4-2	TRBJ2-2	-	CASSQAQRVNTGELFF	TGTGCCAGCAGCCAAGCTCAGCGGGTGAACACCGGGGAGCTGTTTTTT
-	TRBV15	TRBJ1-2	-	CATSRDPSGMGTF	TGTGCCACCAGCAGAGATCCCTCAGGCATGGGGACCTTC
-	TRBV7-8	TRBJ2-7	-	CASSVRYEQYF	TGTGCCAGCAGCGTAAGGTACGAGCAGTACTTC
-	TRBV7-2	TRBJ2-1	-	CASSLEGTTYNEQFF	TGTGCCAGCAGCTTAGAGGGGACAACCTACAATGAGCAGTTCTTC
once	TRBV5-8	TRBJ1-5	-	CASSLLTVDHQPQHF	TGTGCCAGCAGCCTGCTGACAGTAGATCATCAGCCCCAGCATTTT
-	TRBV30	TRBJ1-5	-	CAWSPGIDQPQHF	TGTGCCTGGAGCCCAGGGATCGATCAGCCCCAGCATTTT
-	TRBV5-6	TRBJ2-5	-	CASSPIGPETQYF	TGTGCCAGCAGCCCAATAGGCCCAGAGACCCAGTACTTC
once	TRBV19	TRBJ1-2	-	CASSLGPGLGYTF	TGTGCCAGTAGTCTTGGGCCAGGACTCGGCTACACCTTC
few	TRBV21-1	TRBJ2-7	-	CASSKAHEGTGDPYEQYF	TGTGCCAGCAGCAAAGCGCACGAGGGAACAGGGGACCCCTACGAGCAGTACTTC
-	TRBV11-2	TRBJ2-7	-	CASSPAVTKNYEQYF	TGTGCCAGCAGCCCGGCGGTGACCAAAAACTACGAGCAGTACTTC
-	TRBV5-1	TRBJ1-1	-	CASSLGAGTEAFF	TGCGCCAGCAGCTTGGGTGCGGGTACTGAAGCTTTCTTT
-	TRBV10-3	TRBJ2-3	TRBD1	CAISEGQGTDTQYF	TGTGCCATCAGTGAGGGACAGGGCACAGATACGCAGTATTTT
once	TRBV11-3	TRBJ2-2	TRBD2	CASSLDLAGSNTGELFF	TGTGCCAGCAGCTTAGACCTAGCGGGAAGTAACACCGGGGAGCTGTTTTTT
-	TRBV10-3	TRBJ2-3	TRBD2	CAIGESGSPTDTQYF	TGTGCCATCGGGGAAAGCGGGAGCCCCACAGATACGCAGTATTTT
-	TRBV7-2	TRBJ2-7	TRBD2	CASSPFGPGTSGGGYEQYF	TGTGCCAGCAGCCCCTTCGGACCCGGGACTAGCGGGGGTGGGTACGAGCAGTACTTC
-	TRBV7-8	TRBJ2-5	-	CASSYRTVGGTQYF	TGTGCCAGCAGCTATAGGACAGTCGGGGGGACCCAGTACTTC
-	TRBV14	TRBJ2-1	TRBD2	CASSQRLAGNNEQFF	TGTGCCAGCAGCCAAAGACTAGCGGGGAACAATGAGCAGTTCTTC
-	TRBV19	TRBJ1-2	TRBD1	CASSETGGVYGYTF	TGTGCCAGTAGTGAGACAGGGGGTGTTTATGGCTACACCTTC
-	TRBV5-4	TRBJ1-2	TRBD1	CASSGDSVYGYTF	TGTGCCAGCAGCGGGGACAGTGTTTATGGCTACACCTTC
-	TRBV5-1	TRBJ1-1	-	CASSLDGRTNTEAFF	TGCGCCAGCAGCTTGGATGGCAGAACGAACACTGAAGCTTTCTTT
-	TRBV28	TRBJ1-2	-	CASSPGNYGYTF	TGTGCCAGCAGTCCCGGTAACTATGGCTACACCTTC
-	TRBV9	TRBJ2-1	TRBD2	CASSVEEGLAGDREQFF	TGTGCCAGCAGCGTAGAGGAAGGACTAGCGGGAGACCGGGAGCAGTTCTTC